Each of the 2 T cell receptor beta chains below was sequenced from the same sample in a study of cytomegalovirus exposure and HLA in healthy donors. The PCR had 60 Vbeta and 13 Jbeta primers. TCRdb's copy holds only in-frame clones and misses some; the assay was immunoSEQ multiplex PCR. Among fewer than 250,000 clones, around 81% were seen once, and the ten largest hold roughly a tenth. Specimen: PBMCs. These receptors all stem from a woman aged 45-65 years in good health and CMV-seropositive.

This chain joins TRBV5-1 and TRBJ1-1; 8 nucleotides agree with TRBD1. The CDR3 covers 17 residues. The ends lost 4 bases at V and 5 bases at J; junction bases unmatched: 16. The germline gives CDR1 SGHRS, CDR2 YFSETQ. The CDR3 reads CASSPVKLSGGETEAFF. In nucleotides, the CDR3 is TGCGCCAGCAGCCCCGTGAAATTGTCAGGGGGCGAAACTGAAGCTTTCTTT.

In DNA, the CDR3 is TGTGCCTGGAGTAGTGGTTCGTACGAGGGCGGTGAGCAGTTCTTC. Its translation is CAWSSGSYEGGEQFF. This chain links TRBV30 with TRBJ2-1; D perhaps matches TRBD2 (5 bases). The CDR3 spans 15 residues. Trimming stripped 2 bases from V and 9 bases from J, with 20 bases between. Germline CDR1 and CDR2: GTSNPN and SVGIG (reference sequence).